This paragraph covers one TCR beta chain sequence. Its antigen is still unknown. The data belong to a study of cytomegalovirus exposure and HLA in healthy donors. Findings and caveats of the study: Immune exposure data for these donors was limited to CMV serostatus. Most sequenced TCRs were rare (though some public TCRs occurred in many donors). In a later analysis, a missense DCLRE1C variant was linked to TCR beta V- and J-gene trimming.

PCR employed 60 Vbeta and 13 Jbeta primers. Some clones are missing from TCRdb's copy, which holds only in-frame ones; the method was immunoSEQ multiplex PCR. Of about 21,000 clones in the sample, around 77% are singletons; the top ten hold 7% to 9%. In germline, CDR1 is KGHSH, CDR2 LQKENI. The CDR3 runs 16 residues. Trimming shortened V by 8 bases and J by 0 bases, and 18 bases separated the two germline ends. The sequence came from a man between 60 and 75 years old in good health and CMV-seronegative. Sequenced: PBMCs. The rearrangement uses TRBV18 and TRBJ2-3; TRBD2 is a possible D gene (5 bases). As DNA, the CDR3 is TGTGCCAGCACCCCATCTAGCCTTACTAGCACAGATACGCAGTATTTT. Its translation is CASTPSSLTSTDTQYF.